Following are 12 T cell receptor beta chains from one sample sequenced in a study of blood T cells in healthy people across ages. The use of a sample-barcoded 5' primer and a J-beta primer mix characterized a second PCR of roughly 7 to 12 cycles. Each CDR3 protein gets one entry after TCRdb re-called the 5' RACE reads with MiXCR. The sample lists roughly 930,000 distinct CDR3 sequences, around 48% seen once, with 13% in the top ten. Sequencing was performed on blood. The receptors stem from a young man in good health.

The rearrangement links TRBV19 to TRBJ1-2; D might be TRBD1 (6 bases). The CDR3 consists of 17 residues. Trimming took off 10 bases at V and 4 bases at J, with 28 bases between the two ends. The germline CDR1 and CDR2 sequences are LNHDA and SQIVND (reference sequence). The CDR3 coding sequence is TGTGCCACCCAGTCGGTGGGGGGGCTAACAGCTTCCTATGGCTACACCTTC. The encoded protein is CATQSVGGLTASYGYTF. The variable domain in full, completed from reference TRBV19 and TRBJ1-2, reads DGGITQSPKYLFRKEGQNVTLSCEQNLNHDAMYWYRQDPGQGLRLIYYSQIVNDFQKGDIAEGYSVSREKKESFPLTVTSAQKNPTAFYLCATQSVGGLTASYGYTFGSGTRLTVV.

The gene calls are TRBV19 and TRBJ1-2, with a tentative D call TRBD1 (5 bases). V lost 11 bases, J lost 4 bases, and 20 bases lay in between. The CDR3 length is 14 residues. CDR1 is LNHDA, CDR2 SQIVND, per germline (reference sequence). CDR3 bases: TGTGCCGGTAACAGGCAGCCTGGGGGCTATGGCTACACCTTC. It translates to CAGNRQPGGYGYTF.

In this sample, this clonotype turned up a few times. This sequence joins TRBV7-2 and TRBJ2-1; maybe TRBD1 (6 bases). Trimming removed 8 bases at V and 6 bases at J, with 8 bases between. The germline CDR1 and CDR2 sequences are SGHTA and FQGNSA. This CDR3 contains 11 residues. For the CDR3, the DNA is TGTGCCAGCGCCAGGGGCAATGAGCAGTTCTTC. As protein: CASARGNEQFF.

The chain has TRBV6-5 and TRBJ1-2; D is undetermined. Germline V gene data show CDR1 as MNHEY and CDR2 as SVGAGI. The CDR3 loop spans 15 amino acids. V was clipped by 0 bases and J by 2 bases, with 10 bases between them. CDR3 coding DNA: TGTGCCAGCAGTTACTCCAGACGGGCCAACTATGGCTACACCTTC. Its translation: CASSYSRRANYGYTF.

The rearrangement links TRBV20-1 to TRBJ2-7, with TRBD1 identical over 11 bases. J was trimmed by 0 bases and V by 2 bases; bases with no gene match: 6. Germline CDR1 and CDR2: DFQATT and SNEGSKA (reference sequence). The CDR3 is 16 residues long. The CDR3: CSARSSGTGGSYEQYF. CDR3 nucleotides: TGCAGTGCTAGATCTTCCGGGACAGGGGGCTCCTACGAGCAGTACTTC.

The sample holds a few counts of this clonotype. The CDR3 region has the DNA TGCGCCAGCAGCCAAGATTTAGCCAGGGTTAACAATTCACCCCTCCACTTT. Its protein is CASSQDLARVNNSPLHF. This chain links TRBV4-3 with TRBJ1-6, with D maybe TRBD1 (5 bases). CDR3 length: 17 residues. V was pared by 0 bases and J by 7 bases, with 16 bases between. Germline V gives CDR1 LGHNA, CDR2 YSLEER.

The CDR3 DNA reads TGTGCCAGCAGTGGACCGATAAACACTGAAGCTTTCTTT. It yields the protein CASSGPINTEAFF. The chain links TRBV25-1 to TRBJ1-1; D ambiguous. This CDR3 contains 13 residues. Germline assignment: CDR1 MGHDK and CDR2 SYGVNS. V lost 4 bases, J lost 2 bases, and 8 bases lay in between.

This clonotype was recorded a few times. The gene calls are TRBV29-1 and TRBJ2-7; D perhaps matches TRBD1 (6 bases). CDR1 is SQVTM, CDR2 ANQGSEA, per germline. The CDR3 length is 15 residues. Trimming shortened V by 0 bases and J by 1 base, and 13 bases separated the two germline ends. In DNA, the CDR3 is TGCAGCGTTGAAGATCGTGGCAGGGGATCCTACGAGCAGTACTTC. The encoded protein is CSVEDRGRGSYEQYF.

Concerning this clonotype itself: One end of the junction does not line up with germline, which may come from a read error. The CDR3 bases are TGTGCCAGTAGTTTATGGGACAGGCTCTACGAGCAGTACTTC. Translated, it gives CASSLWDRLYEQYF. The J gene is TRBJ2-7, the V gene TRBV28; TRBD1 aligns across 8 bases. The CDR3 spans 14 residues. Germline loops: CDR1 MDHEN, CDR2 SYDVKM.

V gene TRBV2 combines with J gene TRBJ2-7, with D perhaps matching TRBD2 (6 bases). The CDR3 extends over 14 amino acids. Germline V gives CDR1 SNHLY, CDR2 FYNNEI. V was clipped by 7 bases and J by 5 bases, with 18 bases between them. CDR3 protein: CASKGGVHINEQYF. The CDR3 nucleotides are TGTGCCAGCAAAGGCGGGGTCCATATCAACGAGCAGTACTTC.

This clonotype was counted many times. V gene TRBV3-1 combines with J gene TRBJ2-5; TRBD2 aligns across 8 bases. This CDR3 has 17 residues. Germline CDR1 is LGHDT and CDR2 is YNNKEL (reference sequence). J gave up 2 bases and V 1 base, and 9 bases lay outside the gene matches. The CDR3 loop is CASSQATGGLQQETQYF. CDR3 in DNA: TGTGCCAGCAGCCAAGCGACGGGGGGGCTACAGCAAGAGACCCAGTACTTC.

The chain has TRBV6-5 and TRBJ2-6, with TRBD1 identical over 7 bases. Germline-derived CDR1 and CDR2 are MNHEY and SVGAGI. CDR3 size: 15 residues. After removal of 5 bases from V and 2 bases from J, the junction contained 3 bases not matched to a gene. For the CDR3, the DNA is TGTGCCAGCAGTAGAGGACAGGCTGGGGCCAACGTCCTGACTTTC. It codes for CASSRGQAGANVLTF.